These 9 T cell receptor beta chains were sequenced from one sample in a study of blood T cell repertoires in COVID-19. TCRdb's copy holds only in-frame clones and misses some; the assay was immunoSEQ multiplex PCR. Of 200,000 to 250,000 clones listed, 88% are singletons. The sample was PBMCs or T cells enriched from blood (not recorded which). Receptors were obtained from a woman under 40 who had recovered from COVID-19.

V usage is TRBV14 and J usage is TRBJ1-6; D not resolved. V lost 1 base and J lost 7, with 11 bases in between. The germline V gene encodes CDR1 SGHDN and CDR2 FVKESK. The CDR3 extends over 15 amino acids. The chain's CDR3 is CASSQASGFNSPLHF. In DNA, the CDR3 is TGTGCCAGCAGCCAAGCTAGCGGGTTCAATTCACCCCTCCACTTT.

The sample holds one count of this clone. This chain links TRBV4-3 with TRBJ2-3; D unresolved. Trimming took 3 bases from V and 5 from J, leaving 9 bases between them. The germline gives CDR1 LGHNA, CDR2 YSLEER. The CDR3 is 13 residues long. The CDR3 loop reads CASSHLLEDTQYF. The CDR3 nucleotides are TGCGCCAGCAGCCACCTCCTAGAAGATACGCAGTATTTT.

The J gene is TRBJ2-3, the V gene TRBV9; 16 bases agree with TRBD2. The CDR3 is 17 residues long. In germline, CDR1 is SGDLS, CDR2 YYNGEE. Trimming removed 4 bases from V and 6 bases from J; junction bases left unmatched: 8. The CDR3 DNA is TGTGCCAGCAGCCCCCCGGGACTAGCGGGGGGGCTCGATACGCAGTATTTT. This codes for CASSPPGLAGGLDTQYF.

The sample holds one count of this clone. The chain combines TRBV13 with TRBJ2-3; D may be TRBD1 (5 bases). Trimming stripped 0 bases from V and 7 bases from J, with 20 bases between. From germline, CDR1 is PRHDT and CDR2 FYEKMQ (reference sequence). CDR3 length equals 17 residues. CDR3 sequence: CASSLGLEGQGRHTQYF. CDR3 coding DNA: TGTGCCAGCAGCTTAGGCCTAGAAGGGCAGGGTAGGCATACGCAGTATTTT.

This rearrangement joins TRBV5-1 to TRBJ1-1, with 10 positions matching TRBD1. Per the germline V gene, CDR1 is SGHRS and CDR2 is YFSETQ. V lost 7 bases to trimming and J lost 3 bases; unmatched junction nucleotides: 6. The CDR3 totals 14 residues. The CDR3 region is CASQDGTGDTEAFF. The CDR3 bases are TGCGCCAGCCAAGACGGGACAGGGGACACTGAAGCTTTCTTT.

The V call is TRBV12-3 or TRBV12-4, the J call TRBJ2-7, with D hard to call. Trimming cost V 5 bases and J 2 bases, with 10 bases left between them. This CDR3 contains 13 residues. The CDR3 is CASSLTPAYEQYF. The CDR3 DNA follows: TGTGCCAGCAGTCTTACTCCCGCCTACGAGCAGTACTTC.

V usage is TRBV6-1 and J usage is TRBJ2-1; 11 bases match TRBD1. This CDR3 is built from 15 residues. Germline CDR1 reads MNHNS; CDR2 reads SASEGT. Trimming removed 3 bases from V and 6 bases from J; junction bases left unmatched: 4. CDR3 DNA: TGTGCCAGCAGTGATGGGACAGGGGGATTCAATGAGCAGTTCTTC. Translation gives CASSDGTGGFNEQFF.

The CDR3 here is CASSFGQGTETQYF. CDR3 sequence (DNA): TGTGCCAGCAGTTTTGGACAGGGCACCGAGACCCAGTACTTC. The gene calls are TRBV6-5 and TRBJ2-5, with 8 bases matching TRBD1. V was pared by 4 bases and J by 5 bases, with 6 bases of the junction left unmatched. Germline V gene lookup returns CDR1 MNHEY and CDR2 SVGAGI. The CDR3 contains 14 residues.

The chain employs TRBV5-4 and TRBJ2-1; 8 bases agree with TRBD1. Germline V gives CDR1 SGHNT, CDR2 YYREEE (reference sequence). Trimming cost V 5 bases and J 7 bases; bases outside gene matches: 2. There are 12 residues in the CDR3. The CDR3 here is CASRGQGNEQFF. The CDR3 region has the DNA TGTGCCAGCAGAGGACAGGGTAATGAGCAGTTCTTC. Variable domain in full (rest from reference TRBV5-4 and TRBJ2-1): ETGVTQSPTHLIKTRGQQVTLRCSSQSGHNTVSWYQQALGQGPQFIFQYYREEENGRGNFPPRFSGLQFPNYSSELNVNALELDDSALYLCASRGQGNEQFFGPGTRLTVL.